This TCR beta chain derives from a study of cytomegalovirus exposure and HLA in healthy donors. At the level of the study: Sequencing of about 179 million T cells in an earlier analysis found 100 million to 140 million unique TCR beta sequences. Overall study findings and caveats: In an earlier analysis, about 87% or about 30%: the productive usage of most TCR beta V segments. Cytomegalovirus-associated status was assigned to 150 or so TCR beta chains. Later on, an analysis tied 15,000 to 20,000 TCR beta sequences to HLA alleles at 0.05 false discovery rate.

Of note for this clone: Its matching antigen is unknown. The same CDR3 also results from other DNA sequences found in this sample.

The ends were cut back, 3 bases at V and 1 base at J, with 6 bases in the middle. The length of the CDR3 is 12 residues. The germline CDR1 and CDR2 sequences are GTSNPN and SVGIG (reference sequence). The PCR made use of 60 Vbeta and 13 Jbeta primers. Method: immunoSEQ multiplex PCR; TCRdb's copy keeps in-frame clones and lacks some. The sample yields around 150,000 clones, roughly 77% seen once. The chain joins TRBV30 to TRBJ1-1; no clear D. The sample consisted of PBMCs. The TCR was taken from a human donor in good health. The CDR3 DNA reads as TGTGCCTGGAGGCGGGCGAACACTGAAGCTTTCTTT. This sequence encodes CAWRRANTEAFF.